The present entry profiles one T cell receptor beta chain with its context. Antigen specificity is unknown. Germline CDR1 reads SGHRS; CDR2 reads YFSETQ. The CDR3 sequence is 17 residues long. With V trimmed by 0 bases and J by 8 bases, 10 bases remained unmatched. The sample is drawn from a study of cytomegalovirus exposure and HLA in healthy donors. Whole-study results and caveats: Analyzed later, most CMV-associated TCR beta chains appeared HLA-restricted.

In the PCR, 60 Vbeta and 13 Jbeta primers were used. The method was immunoSEQ multiplex PCR; TCRdb's version includes in-frame clones alone and lacks a portion of them. The sample contains some 110,000 clones, over 60% of which appear only once. The gene calls are TRBV5-1 and TRBJ2-1, with TRBD2 identical over 11 bases. The sequenced sample consisted of PBMCs. The sequence was collected from a middle-aged woman in good health and CMV-seropositive. CDR3 loop: CASSLGTSGRNVYEQFF. The DNA for the CDR3 is TGCGCCAGCAGCTTGGGCACTAGCGGGAGAAATGTCTATGAGCAGTTCTTC.